The rows below give T cell receptor beta chains drawn from one sample of a study of blood T cell repertoires in COVID-19. The data were produced by immunoSEQ multiplex PCR, yet TCRdb's version contains in-frame clones alone and is incomplete. The table shows approximately 170,000 clones, with 80% to 90% occurring only once. Material: peripheral blood. These receptors all come from a woman aged 55-75 years with COVID-19, enrolled during active disease. Both conserved end residues are part of each CDR3. Fields, in order: V gene, CDR3 length, D gene, J gene, clone size, CDR3 DNA, CDR3 protein. A D gene is named only where the DNA matches it firmly. Size tells how often a clone was seen (once, few, many) or the class of an expanded clone, and some rows leave it out.

TRBV5-1,15,TRBD1,TRBJ1-1,.,TGCGCCAGCAGCTTGGGACAGGGGGCAATTACTGAAGCTTTCTTT,CASSLGQGAITEAFF
TRBV2,14,TRBD1,TRBJ2-1,.,TGTGCCAGCAGGGGACAGAGAGTGTACGGTGAGCAGTTCTTC,CASRGQRVYGEQFF
TRBV5-1,13,.,TRBJ2-4,once,TGCGCCAGCAGCTTGGACGGCAAAAACATTCAGTACTTC,CASSLDGKNIQYF
TRBV30,14,TRBD2,TRBJ2-7,once,TGTGCCTGGAGTCTAGCGGGAGTTCCAGGCGAGCAGTACTTC,CAWSLAGVPGEQYF
TRBV7-9,15,.,TRBJ1-1,.,TGTGCCAGCAGCTTAGTTTCGGGACAAAGCACTGAAGCTTTCTTT,CASSLVSGQSTEAFF
TRBV7-2,15,.,TRBJ2-5,.,TGTGCCAGCAGCCCCCGGGTCCCACTTCAAGAGACCCAGTACTTC,CASSPRVPLQETQYF
TRBV30,17,.,TRBJ1-5,.,TGTGCCTGGAAACCGGCGTGGGACACCAGGGCACAGCAGCCCCAGCATTTT,CAWKPAWDTRAQQPQHF
TRBV4-1,21,.,TRBJ2-7,.,TGCGCCAGCAGCCAAGATTTGGGGACAGGGGGCATAGCGGGAGGGTCCTACGAGCAGTACTTC,CASSQDLGTGGIAGGSYEQYF
TRBV19,16,TRBD1,TRBJ1-4,.,TGTGCCAGTAGTATCGGGCGGGACAGGAGTAATGAAAAACTGTTTTTT,CASSIGRDRSNEKLFF
TRBV2,13,.,TRBJ2-4,.,TGTGCCAGCAGTGTCGCGCTTCTCAACATTCAGTACTTC,CASSVALLNIQYF
TRBV28,14,.,TRBJ2-7,once,TGTGCCAGCAGTTTAGGCTCAACAATTCTGGAGCAGTACTTC,CASSLGSTILEQYF
TRBV7-9,15,TRBD1,TRBJ1-6,.,TGTGCCAGCAGCGCCTCCGGGACAGATAATTCACCCCTCCACTTT,CASSASGTDNSPLHF
TRBV7-6,13,TRBD1,TRBJ2-1,.,TGTGCCAGCAGCCCCCATTCCGGGACAGGGCAGTTCTTC,CASSPHSGTGQFF
TRBV6-6,15,.,TRBJ1-5,.,TGTGCCAGCAGTTTAGGGGGAAAGAGCAATCAGCCCCAGCATTTT,CASSLGGKSNQPQHF
TRBV20-1,13,.,TRBJ2-7,.,TGCAGTGCTAGTCAGGGCCCTTCCTACGAGCAGTACTTC,CSASQGPSYEQYF
TRBV10-3,16,.,TRBJ1-4,.,TGTGCCATCAGTCCTAGCGACAGAGCAACTAATGAAAAACTGTTTTTT,CAISPSDRATNEKLFF
TRBV6-5,14,.,TRBJ2-1,.,TGTGCCAGCAGTTCTCATCAGGGCCCCTTGAGGCAGTTCTTC,CASSSHQGPLRQFF
TRBV6-6,11,.,TRBJ1-1,few,TGTGCCAGCAGTTACTTCGCTGAAGCTTTCTTT,CASSYFAEAFF
TRBV21-1,16,.,TRBJ2-7,.,TGTGCCAGCAGCAAAGCGTGTGGACAGGGAAACTACGAGCAGTACTTC,CASSKACGQGNYEQYF
TRBV28,14,.,TRBJ2-7,once,TGTGCCAGCAGTTTAACTCAGGTTTCCTACGAGCAGTACTTC,CASSLTQVSYEQYF
TRBV24-1,14,TRBD2,TRBJ2-5,few,TGTGCCACCAGTGATCCGACTAGCGGCTCTACCCAGTACTTC,CATSDPTSGSTQYF
TRBV24-1,16,.,TRBJ2-1,.,TGTGCCACCAGTGTGAGTAATAGCGGTGCCTACAATGAGCAGTTCTTC,CATSVSNSGAYNEQFF
TRBV2,11,.,TRBJ2-7,few,TGTGCCAGCAGGGCGCGGGGCGAGCAGTACTTC,CASRARGEQYF
TRBV5-1,15,TRBD1,TRBJ1-1,few,TGCGCCAGCAGCTACCTGGGGACAGGGGGCCCTGAAGCTTTCTTT,CASSYLGTGGPEAFF
TRBV9,15,TRBD2,TRBJ2-1,.,TGTGCCAGCAGCGTAGTGGCGGGAGGCAGTAATGAGCAGTTCTTC,CASSVVAGGSNEQFF
TRBV7-2,15,.,TRBJ1-5,.,TGTGCCAGCAGCTTAAGCCAGGGCGCAAATCAGCCCCAGCATTTT,CASSLSQGANQPQHF
TRBV3-1/TRBV3-2,12,.,TRBJ1-2,few,TGTGCCAGCAGCCAGGGGCGGGACGGCTACACCTTC,CASSQGRDGYTF
TRBV10-3,21,.,TRBJ2-7,.,TGTGCCATCAGTGATAGGACAGGGGGCGTTAGCGGGAGGACTAACTCCTACGAGCAGTACTTC,CAISDRTGGVSGRTNSYEQYF
TRBV6-5,14,TRBD1,TRBJ2-1,few,TGTGCCAGCACCCAACCGGGACAGGGCAATGAGCAGTTCTTC,CASTQPGQGNEQFF
TRBV6-6,13,.,TRBJ2-7,.,TGTGCCAGCACCCCGCAGGGTGGGTACGAGCAGTACTTC,CASTPQGGYEQYF
TRBV2,15,TRBD1,TRBJ1-6,.,TGTGCCAGCAGTGGTTGGACAGGGGGAGGGTCACCCCTCCACTTT,CASSGWTGGGSPLHF
TRBV9,16,TRBD2,TRBJ2-7,.,TGTGCCAGCAGCGTAGCTAAACTAGCGGGAGGCTACGAGCAGTACTTC,CASSVAKLAGGYEQYF
TRBV7-6,16,.,TRBJ2-6,.,TGTGCCAGCAGCTTAGCCCCAGGGTACGGGGCCAACGTCCTGACTTTC,CASSLAPGYGANVLTF
TRBV5-4,14,TRBD1,TRBJ2-3,.,TGTGCCAGCAAGCTGGACAGGCTCCCTCATACGCAGTATTTT,CASKLDRLPHTQYF
TRBV4-3,12,.,TRBJ2-5,.,TGCGCCAGCAGCCAAGATGAGGGTACCCAGTACTTC,CASSQDEGTQYF
TRBV20-1,18,TRBD1,TRBJ1-1,.,TGCAGTGCTAGTGCCCCTGGGACAGGGCTATTCATGAACACTGAAGCTTTCTTT,CSASAPGTGLFMNTEAFF
TRBV4-3,13,.,TRBJ2-1,.,TGCGCCAGCAGCCCGGTGGAGTACAATGAGCAGTTCTTC,CASSPVEYNEQFF
TRBV5-1,14,TRBD1,TRBJ1-3,few,TGCGCCAGCAGCTTGGACAGGGGACGAAACACCATATATTTT,CASSLDRGRNTIYF
TRBV11-2,15,TRBD2,TRBJ2-5,.,TGTGCCAGCAGCTTAGGGACTAGGTTCATAGAGACCCAGTACTTC,CASSLGTRFIETQYF
TRBV29-1,12,.,TRBJ2-7,.,TGCAGCGTTGAGAGTAGCGGATACGAGCAGTACTTC,CSVESSGYEQYF
TRBV19,15,.,TRBJ2-7,.,TGTGCCAGTAGTATAGCCGGACAGACCTCCTACGAGCAGTACTTC,CASSIAGQTSYEQYF